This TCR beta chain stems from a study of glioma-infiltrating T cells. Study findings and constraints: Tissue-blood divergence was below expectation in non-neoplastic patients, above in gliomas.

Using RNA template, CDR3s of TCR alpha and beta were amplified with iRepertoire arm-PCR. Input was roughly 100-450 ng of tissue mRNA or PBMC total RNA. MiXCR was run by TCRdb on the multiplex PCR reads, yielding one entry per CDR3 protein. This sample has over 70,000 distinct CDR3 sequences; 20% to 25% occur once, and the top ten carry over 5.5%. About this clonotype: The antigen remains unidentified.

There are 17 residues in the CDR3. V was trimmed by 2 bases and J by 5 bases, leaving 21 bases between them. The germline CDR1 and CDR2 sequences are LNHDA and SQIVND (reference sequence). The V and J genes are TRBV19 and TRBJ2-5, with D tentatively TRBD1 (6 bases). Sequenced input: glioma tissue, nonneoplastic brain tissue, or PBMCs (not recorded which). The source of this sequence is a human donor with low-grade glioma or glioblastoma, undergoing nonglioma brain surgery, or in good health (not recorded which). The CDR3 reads CASSIRPQGRFRETQYF. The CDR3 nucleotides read TGTGCCAGTAGTATAAGGCCACAGGGACGATTCCGGGAGACCCAGTACTTC.